These 28 T cell receptor beta chains were sequenced from one sample in a study of T-cell reconstitution after alpha-beta-depleted transplantation in children. Using unique molecular identifiers, the investigators prepared the TCRbeta library. TCRdb passed the PCR reads through MiXCR, listing each CDR3 protein once. The table shows approximately 640,000 distinct CDR3 sequences, with around 16% occurring only once. The source was PBMCs from the stem cell graft donor, collected from the stem cell graft. These receptors all come from a human donor who donated a stem cell graft to a child with acute myeloid leukemia.

This clonotype was counted at least ten times. The chain's CDR3 is CASSLEQGGNEQFF. CDR3 DNA: TGTGCCAGCAGCTTAGAACAGGGCGGGAATGAGCAGTTCTTC. The chain couples TRBV7-8 to TRBJ2-1; tentatively, D is TRBD1 (6 bases). The CDR3 is 14 amino acids. Trimming removed 1 base from V and 7 bases from J, with 11 bases in between. CDR1 and CDR2 from the germline V gene are SGHVS and FQNEAQ.

This clonotype was counted ten times or more. The chain combines TRBV5-6 with TRBJ2-1, with D uncertain. CDR1 and CDR2 (germline): SGHDT, YYEEEE. The CDR3 is 14 residues long. V lost 1 base to trimming and J lost 4 bases, with 9 bases between them. DNA of the CDR3: TGTGCCAGCAGCTTGAGTACAGTATACAATGAGCAGTTCTTC. This gives the protein CASSLSTVYNEQFF.

This clonotype was detected only once. This may be a read error, as it is one base from a much larger clone. The genes are TRBV20-1 and TRBJ2-3; D remains unclear. The CDR3 spans 14 residues. Germline V gene sequence: CDR1 DFQATT, CDR2 SNEGSKA (reference sequence). Trimming took off 0 bases at V and 7 bases at J, with 14 bases between the two ends. The CDR3 DNA follows: TGCAGTGCTAGAGAACCGGGTTGCACGAATACGCAGTATTTT. Protein: CSAREPGCTNTQYF.

This clonotype has at least ten counts. One junction end does not reproduce the germline sequence, and a read error may be involved. The J gene is TRBJ2-5, the V gene TRBV20-1; D is perhaps TRBD2 (5 bases). Germline lookup yields CDR1 DFQATT and CDR2 SNEGSKA (reference sequence). This CDR3 spans 8 amino acids. The CDR3 bases are TGCAGTGCTAGCGGGGTCAAATTC. This sequence encodes CSASGVKF.

This clonotype was counted at least ten times. The chain uses TRBV27 and TRBJ2-1, with 15 nucleotides matching TRBD2. Germline-derived CDR1 and CDR2 are MNHEY and SMNVEV (reference sequence). V dropped 6 bases and J dropped 1; count of bases not matched to a gene: 7. This CDR3 spans 18 amino acids. CDR3 in DNA: TGTGCCAGCAGCGCCGGACTAGCGGGGGGGCAATCCTACAATGAGCAGTTCTTC. It is translated as CASSAGLAGGQSYNEQFF.

This clonotype appeared once. V and J are TRBV18 and TRBJ2-1; TRBD1 matches at 11 bases. Trimming removed 5 bases from V and 5 bases from J; junction bases left unmatched: 8. Looked up from germline, CDR1 is KGHSH and CDR2 is LQKENI. The CDR3 spans 16 residues. CDR3 in DNA: TGTGCCAGCTCAATGGACAGGGGGCGGATCAACAATGAGCAGTTCTTC. As protein: CASSMDRGRINNEQFF.

This chain links TRBV4-3 with TRBJ2-5, with D possibly matching TRBD1 (6 bases). Trimming took off 0 bases at V and 3 bases at J, with 11 bases between the two ends. This CDR3 is 15 amino acids long. Germline CDR1 and CDR2: LGHNA and YSLEER. Here the CDR3 reads CASSQEAQGKETQYF. CDR3 bases: TGCGCCAGCAGCCAAGAAGCCCAGGGGAAAGAGACCCAGTACTTC.

The sample holds many counts of this clonotype. This chain links TRBV7-2 with TRBJ1-6; maybe TRBD1 (5 bases). The ends were cut back, 5 bases at V and 6 bases at J, with 14 bases in the middle. Germline CDR1 and CDR2: SGHTA and FQGNSA. CDR3 length: 15 residues. CDR3 amino acids: CASSTSQGSNSPLHF. The CDR3 DNA is TGTGCCAGCAGCACATCCCAGGGTAGTAATTCACCCCTCCACTTT.

The chain employs TRBV5-1 and TRBJ2-7; 7 bases match TRBD2. Losses at the gene ends were 2 bases for V and 7 bases for J; bases not matched to a gene: 12. The CDR3 extends over 15 amino acids. Germline V CDR1 and CDR2: SGHRS, YFSETQ. The CDR3 loop reads CASSFTGTTSGEQYF. Written as DNA, the CDR3 is TGCGCCAGCAGCTTCACCGGGACTACTTCAGGAGAGCAGTACTTC.

This sequence joins TRBV11-2 and TRBJ2-2, with 9 bases identical to TRBD2. The ends lost 0 bases at V and 0 bases at J; junction bases unmatched: 8. This CDR3 is built from 19 residues. Germline V gene data show CDR1 as SGHAT and CDR2 as FQNNGV. The CDR3 loop reads CASSLDRPRGGPNTGELFF. CDR3 DNA sequence: TGTGCCAGCAGCTTAGATCGGCCGCGGGGGGGCCCGAACACCGGGGAGCTGTTTTTT. Variable domain in full (rest from reference TRBV11-2 and TRBJ2-2): EAGVAQSPRYKIIEKRQSVAFWCNPISGHATLYWYQQILGQGPKLLIQFQNNGVVDDSQLPKDRFSAERLKGVDSTLKIQPAKLEDSAVYLCASSLDRPRGGPNTGELFFGEGSRLTVL.

The chain combines TRBV5-1 with TRBJ2-1, with TRBD1 matching over 8 bases. Trimming at V came to 4 bases and at J to 1 base, leaving 10 bases not matched to a gene. The CDR3 runs to 17 residues. CDR1 SGHRS and CDR2 YFSETQ come from the germline V gene. The chain's CDR3 is CASSEKTGGFSYNEQFF. DNA for the CDR3: TGCGCCAGCAGCGAGAAAACAGGGGGTTTTTCCTACAATGAGCAGTTCTTC.

This clonotype was found many times. The chain is built from TRBV29-1 and TRBJ2-5; D remains unclear. This CDR3 contains 13 residues. With 1 base removed from V and 1 base from J, the gap between germline ends came to 7 bases. Per the germline V gene, CDR1 is SQVTM and CDR2 is ANQGSEA. The CDR3 sequence is CSVEVRVQETQYF. In nucleotides, the CDR3 is TGCAGCGTTGAAGTCCGGGTCCAAGAGACCCAGTACTTC. The full variable domain, in which reference TRBV29-1 and TRBJ2-5 provide the parts outside the CDR3, is SAVISQKPSRDICQRGTSLTIQCQVDSQVTMMFWYRQQPGQSLTLIATANQGSEATYESGFVIDKFPISRPNLTFSTLTVSNMSPEDSSIYLCSVEVRVQETQYFGPGTRLLVL.

Many counts were recorded for this clonotype. The chain joins TRBV20-1 to TRBJ2-3, with 9 bases matching TRBD2. The V gene's germline CDR1 is DFQATT and CDR2 SNEGSKA (reference sequence). The ends lost 6 bases at V and 2 bases at J; junction bases unmatched: 12. CDR3 length equals 16 residues. CDR3 nucleotide sequence: TGCAGTGCCTTAGAGTTTGGCGGGGGGGACACAGATACGCAGTATTTT. It is translated as CSALEFGGGDTDTQYF.

Only a few counts were recorded for this clonotype. This sequence joins TRBV28 and TRBJ1-5; 11 bases line up with TRBD1. V lost 5 bases, J lost 4 bases, and 16 bases stayed unmatched. Germline CDR1 is MDHEN and CDR2 is SYDVKM. The length of the CDR3 is 19 residues. CDR3 loop: CASSPRSRTGGGQNQPQHF. CDR3 nucleotide sequence: TGTGCCAGCAGTCCGCGATCCAGGACAGGGGGCGGTCAGAATCAGCCCCAGCATTTT.

In its sample, this clonotype was seen a few times. The chain combines TRBV28 with TRBJ2-2; TRBD1 might be the D (5 bases). V lost 8 bases to trimming and J lost 3 bases, with 10 bases between them. Germline V gene sequence: CDR1 MDHEN, CDR2 SYDVKM. There are 13 residues in the CDR3. The DNA for the CDR3 is TGTGCCAGCTTACAGGTTTACACCGGGGAGCTGTTTTTT. This gives the protein CASLQVYTGELFF.

CDR3 loop: CSASGGTYEQYV. CDR3 nucleotides: TGCAGTGCTAGTGGAGGAACCTACGAGCAGTACGTC. The rearrangement uses TRBV20-1 and TRBJ2-7; perhaps TRBD2 as D (5 bases). Germline lookup yields CDR1 DFQATT and CDR2 SNEGSKA (reference sequence). CDR3 length: 12 residues. The V and J ends lost 3 bases and 2 bases respectively, with 8 bases between them.

The chain is built from TRBV28 and TRBJ1-2; 10 positions agree with TRBD1. This CDR3 region has 15 residues. J was trimmed by 5 bases and V by 4 bases; bases with no gene match: 7. CDR1 MDHEN and CDR2 SYDVKM come from the germline V gene. CDR3 protein: CASSSPPGQGYGYTF. The CDR3 region has the DNA TGTGCCAGCAGTTCTCCCCCGGGACAGGGGTATGGCTACACCTTC.

This clonotype was picked up many times. This chain connects TRBV7-2 to TRBJ2-1; D unresolved. CDR3 length: 15 amino acids. Germline lookup yields CDR1 SGHTA and CDR2 FQGNSA. Trimming pared 2 bases from V and 5 bases from J, leaving 13 bases between. The CDR3 loop reads CASSLTPTTDNEQFF. CDR3 nucleotides: TGTGCCAGCAGCTTAACGCCTACTACTGACAATGAGCAGTTCTTC. Full variable domain (outside the CDR3, taken from reference TRBV7-2 and TRBJ2-1): GAGVSQSPSNKVTEKGKDVELRCDPISGHTALYWYRQSLGQGLEFLIYFQGNSAPDKSGLPSDRFSAERTGGSVSTLTIQRTQQEDSAVYLCASSLTPTTDNEQFFGPGTRLTVL.

The V gene is TRBV12-3 or TRBV12-4, the J gene TRBJ2-7; 7 bases match TRBD1. The junction had 19 bases not matched to a gene; V was cut back by 0 bases and J by 2 bases. The CDR3 totals 20 residues. The CDR3 loop is CASSLALFKTATGDTYEQYF. The DNA of the CDR3 is TGTGCCAGCAGTTTAGCGCTCTTTAAAACGGCAACAGGGGACACCTACGAGCAGTACTTC.

This clonotype turned up a few times. The chain links TRBV20-1 to TRBJ1-6; possibly TRBD1 for D (5 bases). The V end lost 5 bases, the J end lost 5 bases, and 16 bases lay between the germline ends. Germline V gene data show CDR1 as DFQATT and CDR2 as SNEGSKA (reference sequence). The CDR3 length is 15 residues. The CDR3 DNA reads TGCAGTGCTCAAGCCAGGGACGCTGATAATTCACCCCTCCACTTT. This codes for CSAQARDADNSPLHF.

The rearrangement uses TRBV6-5 and TRBJ1-6, with D possibly being TRBD1 (5 bases). V was trimmed by 2 bases and J by 0 bases, leaving 8 bases between them. Germline V CDR1 and CDR2: MNHEY, SVGAGI. The CDR3 has 16 amino acids. In nucleotides, the CDR3 is TGTGCCAGCAGTTACGTGGGGGGCTCCTATAATTCACCCCTCCACTTT. Its translation is CASSYVGGSYNSPLHF.

The chain couples TRBV20-1 to TRBJ2-2, with D perhaps given as TRBD1 or TRBD2 (7 bases each). The CDR3 loop spans 14 amino acids. Between the trimmed V and J ends, which lost 3 bases and 6 bases, there was a span of 14 bases. In germline, CDR1 is DFQATT, CDR2 SNEGSKA (reference sequence). CDR3 sequence reads: CSARGGTAPGELFF. DNA of the CDR3: TGCAGTGCTAGGGGGGGGACAGCCCCCGGGGAGCTGTTTTTT.

The rearrangement links TRBV7-9 to TRBJ1-3, with D perhaps matching TRBD1 (5 bases). The germline gives CDR1 SEHNR, CDR2 FQNEAQ (reference sequence). The V end lost 3 bases, the J end lost 4 bases, and 16 bases lay between the germline ends. This CDR3 spans 16 amino acids. CDR3 nucleotides: TGTGCCAGCAGCTTCGCCCCAGGGAGAGACGGAAACACCATATATTTT. Protein product: CASSFAPGRDGNTIYF.

This clonotype was seen many times. The chain combines TRBV10-1 with TRBJ2-5; possible D gene TRBD2, 5 bases. Germline-derived CDR1 and CDR2 are WNHNN and SYGVQD (reference sequence). Trimming pared 7 bases from V and 5 bases from J, leaving 14 bases between. This CDR3 is 13 amino acids long. This chain's CDR3 is CASKRLAYETQYF. As DNA, the CDR3 is TGCGCCAGCAAACGCCTAGCCTACGAGACCCAGTACTTC.

This clonotype has just a few counts. The J gene is TRBJ2-6, the V gene TRBV27; D remains ambiguous. Germline CDR1 reads MNHEY; CDR2 reads SMNVEV (reference sequence). This CDR3 spans 15 amino acids. Deletions cut 7 bases from V and 1 base from J, with 11 bases between. The CDR3 nucleotides read TGTGCCAGCACCGAAAAAGCATCTGGGGCCAACGTCCTGACTTTC. Its translation: CASTEKASGANVLTF.

In regard to this clonotype: A read error may be the cause here, since a much bigger clone is one base away. J is TRBJ2-5 and V is TRBV29-1, with 7 bases aligning to TRBD1. Germline CDR1 SQVTM, CDR2 ANQGSEA. There are 13 residues in the CDR3. The trim removed 8 bases at V and 6 bases at J, leaving 12 bases unmatched. The CDR3 reads CSIRDSEVQTQYF. The CDR3 bases are TGCAGCATACGGGACAGCGAAGTACAGACCCAGTACTTC.

This chain links TRBV6-2 or TRBV6-3 with TRBJ2-1; 12 bases fit TRBD2. Looked up from germline, CDR1 is MNHEY and CDR2 is SVGEGT. V shed 7 bases, J shed 6 bases, and the junction held 13 bases outside the gene matches. This CDR3 contains 17 residues. In DNA, the CDR3 is TGTGCCAGCATTTCGCGCTCCCTACTAGCGGGGGGCAATGAGCAGTTCTTC. Protein: CASISRSLLAGGNEQFF.

CDR3 DNA: TGTGCCAGCCGCCAAAAAGGAAACACTGAAGCTTTCTTT. It is translated as CASRQKGNTEAFF. This chain links TRBV21-1 with TRBJ1-1. TRBV21-1 is a recognized pseudogene. The CDR3 runs to 13 residues.